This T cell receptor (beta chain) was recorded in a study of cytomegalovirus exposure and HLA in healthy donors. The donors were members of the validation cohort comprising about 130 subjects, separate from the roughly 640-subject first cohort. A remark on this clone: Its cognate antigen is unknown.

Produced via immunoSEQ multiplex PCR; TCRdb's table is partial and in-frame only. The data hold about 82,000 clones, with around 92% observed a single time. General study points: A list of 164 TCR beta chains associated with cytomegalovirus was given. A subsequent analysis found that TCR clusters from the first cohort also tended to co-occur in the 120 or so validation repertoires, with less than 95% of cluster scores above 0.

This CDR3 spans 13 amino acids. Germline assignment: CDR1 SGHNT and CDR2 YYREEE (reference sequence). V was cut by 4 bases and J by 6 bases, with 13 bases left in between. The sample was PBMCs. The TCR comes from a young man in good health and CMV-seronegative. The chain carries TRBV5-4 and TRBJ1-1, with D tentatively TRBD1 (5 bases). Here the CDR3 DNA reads TGTGCCAGCAGCGGGGGGGTTTATCCTGAAGCTTTCTTT. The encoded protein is CASSGGVYPEAFF. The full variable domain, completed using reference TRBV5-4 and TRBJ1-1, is ETGVTQSPTHLIKTRGQQVTLRCSSQSGHNTVSWYQQALGQGPQFIFQYYREEENGRGNFPPRFSGLQFPNYSSELNVNALELDDSALYLCASSGGVYPEAFFGQGTRLTVV.